This T cell receptor (beta chain) originates from a study of blood T cell repertoires in COVID-19. Across the whole study: Acute and convalescent COVID-19 specimens originated in the United States, Italy and Spain. PBMCs, B-cell-depleted T cells, or T cells provided the cDNA or gDNA that made up the material.

Original handling: Nucleated cell number was recorded as an estimate derived from reference gene primer amplification. The protocol was immunoSEQ multiplex PCR, while the TCRdb copy is restricted to in-frame clones and leaves out a portion. The V and J calls and clone size come from that table; D and trimming were worked out from the DNA. Of about 200,000 clones listed, around nine tenths are singletons. This CDR3 region has 13 residues. Germline CDR1 MNHEY, CDR2 SVGAGI. V lost 4 bases and J lost 8, with 9 bases in between. Sequenced sample: peripheral blood. The chain recombines TRBV6-5 with TRBJ1-6; no reliable D call. This sequence originates from a man aged 18 to 29 with active or convalescent COVID-19. The CDR3 DNA reads as TGTGCCAGCAGTTTCCTCCGGGATTCACCCCTCCACTTT. Translation gives CASSFLRDSPLHF.